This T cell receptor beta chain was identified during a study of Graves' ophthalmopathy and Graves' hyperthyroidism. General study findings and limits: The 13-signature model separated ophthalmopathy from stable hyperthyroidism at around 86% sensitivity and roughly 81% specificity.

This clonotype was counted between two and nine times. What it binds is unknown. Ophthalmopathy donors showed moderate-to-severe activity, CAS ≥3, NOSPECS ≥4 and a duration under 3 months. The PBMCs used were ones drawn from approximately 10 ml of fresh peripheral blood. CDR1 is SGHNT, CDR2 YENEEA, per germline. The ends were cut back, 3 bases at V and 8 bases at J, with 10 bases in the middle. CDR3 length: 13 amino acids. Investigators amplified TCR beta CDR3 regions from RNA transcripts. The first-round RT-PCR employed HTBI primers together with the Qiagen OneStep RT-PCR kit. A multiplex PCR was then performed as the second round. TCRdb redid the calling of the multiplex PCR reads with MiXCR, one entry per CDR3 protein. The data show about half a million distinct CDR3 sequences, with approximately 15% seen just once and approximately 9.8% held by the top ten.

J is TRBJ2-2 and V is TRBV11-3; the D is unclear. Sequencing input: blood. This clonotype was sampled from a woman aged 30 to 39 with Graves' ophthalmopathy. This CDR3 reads CASSFSTEGELFF. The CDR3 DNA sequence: TGTGCCAGCAGCTTCTCGACCGAGGGGGAGCTGTTTTTT.